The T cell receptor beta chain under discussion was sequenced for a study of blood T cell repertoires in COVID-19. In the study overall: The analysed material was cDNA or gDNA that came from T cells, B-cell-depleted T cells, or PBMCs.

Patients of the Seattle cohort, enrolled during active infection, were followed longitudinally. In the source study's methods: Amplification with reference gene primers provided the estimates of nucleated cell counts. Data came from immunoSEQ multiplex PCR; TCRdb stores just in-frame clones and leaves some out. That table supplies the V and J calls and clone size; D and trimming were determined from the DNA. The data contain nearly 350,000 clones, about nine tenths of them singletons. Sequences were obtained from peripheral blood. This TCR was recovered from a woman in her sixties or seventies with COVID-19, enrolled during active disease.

As DNA, the CDR3 is TGTGCCAGTAGTATAAGGGGGCAGGGCGGCTACGAGCAGTACTTC. Its protein product is CASSIRGQGGYEQYF. The rearrangement joins TRBV19 to TRBJ2-7; TRBD1 agrees at 7 bases. The CDR3 length is 15 residues. Germline lookup yields CDR1 LNHDA and CDR2 SQIVND (reference sequence). V lost 2 bases, J lost 3 bases, and 7 bases stayed unmatched.